This T cell receptor beta chain is from a study of T cell responses to AZD1222 COVID-19 vaccine (TCRdb year 2021). Background on the whole study: Because spike-specific TCR depth and breadth did not differ between the two schedules, AZD1222 recipients who got a second dose at roughly 4 weeks were pooled with those who got a second dose at roughly 12 weeks. A total of approximately 240 trial participants underwent TCR sequencing, of whom about 210 received two doses of AZD1222 and 26 received two doses of the MenACWY control vaccine. Trial participants were enrolled by age into subgroups of 18-55, 56-69 and 70-plus years, and approximately 150, 30 and 60 TCR-sequenced participants, respectively, were included in these subgroups.

This sample's time point label indicates: baseline before first vaccination. The vaccinee samples were drawn from two UK trials, COV001 and COV002, one of which was a single-blind randomized controlled phase 2/3 trial testing AZD1222 (ChAdOx1 nCoV-19) in healthy adults. For TCRbeta chain sequencing, PBMC samples from trial participants were taken at day 0 and at day 28 after the second dose. Spanning cysteine to phenylalanine, the CDR3 consists of 17 amino acids. Just CDR3 DNA is preserved here, 51 bases in frame from base 1. A distance of 22 bases separates the germline ends of V and J, which lose 6 bases and 1 base respectively. Results and caveats for the whole study, not just this receptor: The vaccine-associated CD4 TCRs covered the entire spike protein, and the dominant responses fell in regions 160-218 and 743-854. Spike-specific TCR breadth and depth rose significantly after two AZD1222 doses compared with day 0 and with MenACWY recipients. The 56-69-year group was small, and its depth increase did not reach significance, likely because of low power. Reportedly, almost half of the unique spike-specific TCRs recognized epitopes lying outside the regions that are mutated in the B.1.351 and B.1.1.7 variants. Only five or six AZD1222 recipients were SARS-CoV-2 seropositive at baseline, limiting conclusions about previously exposed vaccinees. Most participants were white British and females outnumbered males, and the authors suggested that clonal diversity may have been underestimated. No day 14 peak-response samples were available, so repertoires were characterized only after the peak T cell response.

The CDR3 regions of human TCRbeta chains were analyzed by immunosequencing. The paper's data handling went like this. TCRs in the repertoires were compared against a reference library of SARS-CoV-2-specific TCRs that had been generated with the MIRA antigen-specificity platform. Breadth was defined as the fraction of unique TCRs that were SARS-CoV-2-associated, and depth was defined as the fraction of total T cells that were SARS-CoV-2-associated. Each spike-specific TCR was assigned to its reactive spike region and to a CD4 or CD8 class using the MIRA data. Log10-transformed breadth and depth values were compared by one-way ANOVA with Sidak's multiple comparisons tests. TCRdb stores this immuneACCESS table with in-frame sequences only. Part of the clones is absent; in the studies checked, under half of the shortfall reflects unresolved V genes, and no reason is known for the rest. From that table come the V and J calls and clone size; the DNA was used to work out D and trimming. The sample includes 120,000 to 150,000 clones, with just over 90% observed a single time. The top ten clones comprise 1.5% to 2% of the sample.

With regard to this clone: Its antigen is not yet known. No clone much larger than this one lies a single base away; base qualities are absent.

The sample consisted of peripheral blood, taken on day 0 of AZD1222 vaccination. This clonotype originated in an adult in good health. The chain employs TRBV5-3 and TRBJ1-2, with no confident D gene call. TRBV5-3 is sorted into the ORF group, with uncertain function. The CDR3 protein: CARILRAPARVNYGYTF. The sequenced DNA: TGTGCCAGAATCCTCCGCGCCCCAGCTAGAGTTAACTATGGCTACACCTTC.